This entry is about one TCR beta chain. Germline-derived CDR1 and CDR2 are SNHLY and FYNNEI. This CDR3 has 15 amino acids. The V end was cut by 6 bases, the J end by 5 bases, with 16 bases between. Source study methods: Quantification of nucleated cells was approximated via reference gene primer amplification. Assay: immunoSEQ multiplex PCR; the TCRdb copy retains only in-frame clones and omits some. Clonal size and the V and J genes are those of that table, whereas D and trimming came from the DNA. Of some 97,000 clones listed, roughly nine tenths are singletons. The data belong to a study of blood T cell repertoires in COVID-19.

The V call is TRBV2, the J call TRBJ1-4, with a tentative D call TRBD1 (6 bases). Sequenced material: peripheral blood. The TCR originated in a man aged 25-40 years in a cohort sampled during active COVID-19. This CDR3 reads CASRALDRNNEKLFF. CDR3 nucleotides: TGTGCCAGCAGGGCCCTTGACAGGAACAATGAAAAACTGTTTTTT. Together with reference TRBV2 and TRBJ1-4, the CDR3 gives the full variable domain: EPEVTQTPSHQVTQMGQEVILRCVPISNHLYFYWYRQILGQKVEFLVSFYNNEISEKSEIFDDQFSVERPDGSNFTLKIRSTKLEDSAMYFCASRALDRNNEKLFFGSGTQLSVL.